Shown below are 5 T cell receptor beta chains from a single sample sequenced in a study of T cells after yellow fever vaccination. TCRdb re-called the 5' RACE reads through MiXCR, storing one row per CDR3 protein. The data show some 600,000 distinct CDR3 sequences, around 12% seen once. Sample: PBMCs, taken on the day of the yellow fever booster vaccination. All receptors derive from a man aged 25 to 45 who received the YFV17D yellow fever vaccine.

This clonotype was picked up a small number of times. The chain is built from TRBV20-1 and TRBJ2-1; D tentatively fits TRBD1 or TRBD2 (6 bases each). Trimming cost V 3 bases and J 5 bases, with 17 bases left between them. Germline CDR1 reads DFQATT; CDR2 reads SNEGSKA (reference sequence). CDR3 length: 15 amino acids. CDR3 DNA sequence: TGCAGTGCTAGGTCCTGGGGGGCAGTCAACAATGAGCAGTTCTTC. Amino acid sequence: CSARSWGAVNNEQFF.

J is TRBJ2-5 and V is TRBV6-5, with D perhaps assigned TRBD1 or TRBD2 (5 bases each). CDR3 length: 14 residues. The germline V gene encodes CDR1 MNHEY and CDR2 SVGAGI. Trimming shortened V by 2 bases and J by 5 bases, and 12 bases separated the two germline ends. CDR3 sequence: CASSYREGSETQYF. CDR3 coding DNA: TGTGCCAGCAGTTACAGAGAGGGGTCGGAGACCCAGTACTTC.

The rearrangement links TRBV5-1 to TRBJ2-6; 8 nucleotides match TRBD2. The CDR3 totals 16 residues. The junction had 6 bases not matched to a gene; V was cut back by 7 bases and J by 0 bases. Germline values: CDR1 SGHRS, CDR2 YFSETQ. This chain's CDR3 is CASSAGAVSGANVLTF. CDR3 bases: TGCGCCAGCTCAGCGGGGGCGGTCTCTGGGGCCAACGTCCTGACTTTC.

This chain links TRBV10-1 with TRBJ2-7; TRBD2 matches 7 bases. V gave up 10 bases and J gave up 6 bases; unmatched junction bases: 6. CDR1 is WNHNN, CDR2 SYGVQD, per germline (reference sequence). The CDR3 extends over 11 amino acids. The CDR3 bases are TGCGCCACGTCTTGGGGGGGCGAGCAGTACTTC. Residues: CATSWGGEQYF.

Only a few counts were recorded for this clonotype. CDR3 bases: TGTGCCAGCAGATCCGGGACAGGGTCAGATACGCAGTATTTT. Protein: CASRSGTGSDTQYF. The chain joins TRBV7-2 to TRBJ2-3; TRBD1 agrees at 9 bases. The CDR3 extends over 14 amino acids. The V and J ends lost 6 bases and 4 bases, in that order; junction bases with no gene match: 5. CDR1 is SGHTA and CDR2 is FQGNSA in the germline V gene.